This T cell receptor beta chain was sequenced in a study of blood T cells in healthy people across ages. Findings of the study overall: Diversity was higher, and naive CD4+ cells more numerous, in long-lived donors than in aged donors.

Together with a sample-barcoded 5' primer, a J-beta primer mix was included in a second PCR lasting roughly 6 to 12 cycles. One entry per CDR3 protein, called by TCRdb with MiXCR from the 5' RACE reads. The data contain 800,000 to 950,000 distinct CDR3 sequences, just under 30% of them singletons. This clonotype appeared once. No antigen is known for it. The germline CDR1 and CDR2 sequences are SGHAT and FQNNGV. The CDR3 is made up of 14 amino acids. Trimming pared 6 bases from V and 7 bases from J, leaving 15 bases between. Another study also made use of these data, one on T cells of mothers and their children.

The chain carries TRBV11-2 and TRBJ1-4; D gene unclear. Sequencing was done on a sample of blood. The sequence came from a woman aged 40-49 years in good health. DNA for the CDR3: TGTGCCAGCAGACGGGGAGGTTGGGGTGAAAAACTGTTTTTT. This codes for CASRRGGWGEKLFF.